The clone carrying this T cell receptor (beta chain) was counted only a few times. No antigen is known for it. The library protocol tagged each TCR cDNA with a unique molecular identifier. TCRdb reprocessed the 5' RACE reads via MiXCR and lists one record per CDR3 protein. Of roughly 54,000 distinct CDR3 sequences detected, 7.6% appear once; the ten largest clones hold around an eighth. The data are from a study of spatial heterogeneity in lung cancer. Study-level findings and limits: Compared with follow-up, resection was when ubiquitous expanded tumor TCRs appeared in blood more.

The CDR3 contains 16 residues. Germline CDR1 reads SGDLS; CDR2 reads YYNGEE. The ends were cut back, 3 bases at V and 5 bases at J, with 17 bases in the middle. Documented time point: sample taken at primary tumor resection. Whole RNA from tumor, nontumor lung or frozen PBMC was sequenced unsorted. The gene calls are TRBV9 and TRBJ1-4, with D uncertain. This TCR was sampled from a female donor with early-stage non-small cell lung cancer. Sequencing used PBMCs, obtained at surgery. The CDR3, as DNA: TGTGCCAGCAGCGAACGAGACGCCTCCCAGAATGAAAAACTGTTTTTT. Translated, it gives CASSERDASQNEKLFF.